Listed below are T cell receptor beta chains from one sample, sequenced in a study of human T cells and chemical hapten exposure. TCRdb reprocessed the RACE reads with MiXCR, giving one entry per CDR3 protein. This table holds some 77,000 distinct CDR3 sequences, around 9.4% found once. The sample consisted of whole blood. The receptors stem from a female donor in good health. Some clones in this sample may be carry-over from other donors' samples. Both conserved end residues are part of each CDR3.

V gene,CDR3 length,J gene,CDR3 protein
TRBV4-2,16,TRBJ1-5,CASSQDSGFGAQPQHF
TRBV12-3/TRBV12-4,11,TRBJ1-1,CASSRVTEAFF
TRBV7-6,12,TRBJ2-3,CASSAFEDTQYF
TRBV10-3,14,TRBJ2-1,CAISFYRGRDEQFF
TRBV12-3/TRBV12-4,15,TRBJ2-3,CASRQTGFQPDTQYF
TRBV12-5,11,TRBJ2-5,CASGFGETQYF
TRBV27,13,TRBJ1-2,CASSLSVNYGYTF
TRBV19,14,TRBJ1-5,CASSHDEAHQPQHF
TRBV6-1,13,TRBJ1-1,CASSDGQLTEAFF
TRBV21-1,13,TRBJ2-3,CASNLPRTDTQYF
TRBV28,17,TRBJ1-2,CASSKGTGVALNYGYTF
TRBV10-3,18,TRBJ1-2,CAITGDEPAAVANYGYTF
TRBV12-3/TRBV12-4,11,TRBJ2-1,CASRLGDREFF
TRBV2,13,TRBJ1-5,CASLGMGNQPQHF
TRBV12-5,18,TRBJ2-2,CASGPPNYTPTNTGELFF
TRBV24-1,14,TRBJ2-7,CATSDYQGSEEQYF